This T cell receptor (beta chain) was sequenced for a study of blood T cell repertoires in COVID-19. About the study: Spain, Italy and the United States supplied samples that represented acute and convalescent COVID-19. From T cells, B-cell-depleted T cells, or PBMCs came the material, which was cDNA or gDNA.

This CDR3 comprises 14 residues. From germline, CDR1 is SGHAT and CDR2 FQNNGV. V was clipped by 4 bases and J by 7 bases; unmatched bases: 5. In the authors' workflow: Nucleated cell number was recorded as an estimate derived from reference gene primer amplification. Assay: immunoSEQ multiplex PCR; the TCRdb copy retains only in-frame clones and omits some. V and J calls and clone size are copied from that table; D and trimming were computed from the DNA. The table includes about 130,000 clones, 55% to 75% detected once. The source of this sequence is a woman aged 70-85 years with acute or convalescent COVID-19. The sample consisted of peripheral blood. The chain carries TRBV11-2 and TRBJ1-3; 9 nucleotides match TRBD1. The CDR3 bases are TGTGCCAGCAGCTGGACAGGGGCTCTGAACACCATATATTTT. Its translation: CASSWTGALNTIYF.